Below, 14 T cell receptor beta chains from the same sample are listed, as sequenced in a study of T cell changes during pregnancy in multiple sclerosis. The assay was immunoSEQ multiplex PCR, and TCRdb's table has in-frame clones only and misses some. The table has about 36,000 clones, 93% seen once. The sample was CD4+ T cells from peripheral blood mononuclear cells, taken in the first trimester of pregnancy. Receptors originate from a female donor with multiple sclerosis, enrolled in a pregnancy study.

The chain employs TRBV7-3 and TRBJ2-1; the match to TRBD2 covers 11 bases. Germline V gene lookup returns CDR1 SGHTA and CDR2 FQGTGA. The CDR3 is 17 amino acids. With 5 bases clipped from V and 5 bases from J, the junction kept 11 bases outside the gene matches. CDR3 loop: CASSLRLGTSGNNEQFF. Written as DNA, the CDR3 is TGTGCCAGCAGCCTCCGTCTCGGGACTAGCGGCAACAATGAGCAGTTCTTC.

The rearrangement joins TRBV27 to TRBJ2-1; unclear D gene. Looked up from germline, CDR1 is MNHEY and CDR2 is SMNVEV (reference sequence). V lost 6 bases and J lost 5, with 11 bases in between. The CDR3 covers 13 residues. CDR3 DNA: TGTGCCAGCAGCCGGTTGAAACACAATGAGCAGTTCTTC. Protein: CASSRLKHNEQFF.

This clone was seen only once. The genes are TRBV4-1 and TRBJ2-3; 10 nucleotides agree with TRBD2. CDR1 is MGHRA and CDR2 is YSYEKL in the germline V gene. The CDR3 is 15 residues long. V trimming: 0 bases; J trimming: 6 bases; junction bases outside the gene matches: 3. As DNA, the CDR3 is TGCGCCAGCAGCCAAGATAGCGGGAGGCGGGATACGCAGTATTTT. Its translation is CASSQDSGRRDTQYF.

The V call is TRBV19, the J call TRBJ2-7, with D perhaps matching TRBD1 (6 bases). Per the germline V gene, CDR1 is LNHDA and CDR2 is SQIVND (reference sequence). This CDR3 is 13 amino acids long. Deletions cut 5 bases from V and 5 bases from J, with 13 bases between. The CDR3 region is CASSHLGADEQYF. DNA for the CDR3: TGTGCCAGTAGTCACCTGGGGGCGGACGAGCAGTACTTC.

CDR3 sequence (DNA): TGTGCTAGTGGCAATGACAGGGCGAGCTCCTACAATGAGCAGTTCTTC. Its protein product is CASGNDRASSYNEQFF. The chain uses TRBV12-5 and TRBJ2-1; the match to TRBD1 covers 7 bases. CDR3 length: 16 residues. V lost 6 bases and J lost 0; bases outside the gene matches: 8. CDR1 and CDR2 (germline): LGHNT, FRNRAP. The whole variable domain, remainder taken from reference TRBV12-5 and TRBJ2-1, is DARVTQTPRHKVTEMGQEVTMRCQPILGHNTVFWYRQTMMQGLELLAYFRNRAPLDDSGMPKDRFSAEMPDATLATLKIQPSEPRDSAVYFCASGNDRASSYNEQFFGPGTRLTVL.

The chain recombines TRBV5-1 with TRBJ2-2; 9 bases match TRBD2. Germline-derived CDR1 and CDR2 are SGHRS and YFSETQ. The CDR3 extends over 15 amino acids. Unmatched junction bases numbered 5, after V lost 6 bases and J lost 2 bases. CDR3 amino acids: CASTPGLANTGELFF. CDR3 sequence (DNA): TGCGCCAGCACACCGGGACTAGCTAACACCGGGGAGCTGTTTTTT.

This clone was found once. The genes are TRBV19 and TRBJ2-7; D possibly corresponds to TRBD2 (5 bases). The CDR3 runs to 13 residues. Germline CDR1 LNHDA, CDR2 SQIVND (reference sequence). Between the trimmed V and J ends, which lost 4 bases and 2 bases, there was a span of 9 bases. The CDR3 region is CASSTTGTYEQYF. The CDR3 DNA reads TGTGCCAGTAGTACGACGGGGACCTACGAGCAGTACTTC. Supplemented by reference TRBV19 and TRBJ2-7, the full variable domain reads DGGITQSPKYLFRKEGQNVTLSCEQNLNHDAMYWYRQDPGQGLRLIYYSQIVNDFQKGDIAEGYSVSREKKESFPLTVTSAQKNPTAFYLCASSTTGTYEQYFGPGTRLTVT.

V and J are TRBV5-1 and TRBJ2-1; TRBD2 matches 10 bases. Unmatched junction bases numbered 13, after V lost 4 bases and J lost 6 bases. This CDR3 comprises 17 residues. Germline values: CDR1 SGHRS, CDR2 YFSETQ. In DNA, the CDR3 is TGCGCCAGCAGCCCCGGAGTTAGCGGGAGGTTCCTCAATGAGCAGTTCTTC. This codes for CASSPGVSGRFLNEQFF. The complete variable domain, with remaining parts taken from reference TRBV5-1 and TRBJ2-1, reads KAGVTQTPRYLIKTRGQQVTLSCSPISGHRSVSWYQQTPGQGLQFLFEYFSETQRNKGNFPGRFSGRQFSNSRSEMNVSTLELGDSALYLCASSPGVSGRFLNEQFFGPGTRLTVL.

V is TRBV6-4 and J is TRBJ2-3; 12 bases are shared with TRBD2. Germline CDR1 and CDR2: MRHNA and SNTAGT. The CDR3 totals 16 residues. V was pared by 3 bases and J by 10 bases, with 11 bases of the junction left unmatched. CDR3 sequence: CASSEGASGGASPQYF. The CDR3 region has the DNA TGTGCCAGCAGTGAAGGGGCTAGCGGGGGGGCCTCCCCGCAGTATTTT.

The CDR3: CASSLGQGARGYTF. The CDR3 DNA reads TGTGCCAGCAGCTTAGGACAGGGGGCGCGTGGCTACACCTTC. This sequence joins TRBV7-2 and TRBJ1-2; 10 nucleotides match TRBD1. Germline V gives CDR1 SGHTA, CDR2 FQGNSA. The CDR3 is 14 residues long. V was clipped by 1 base and J by 7 bases; unmatched bases: 3.

CDR3 in amino acids: CASSLGQDEQYF. The CDR3 bases are TGTGCCAGCAGCCTTGGACAGGACGAGCAGTACTTC. V is TRBV5-4 and J is TRBJ2-7; 7 bases fit TRBD1. Germline V gene data show CDR1 as SGHNT and CDR2 as YYREEE (reference sequence). V was pared by 4 bases and J by 5 bases, with 3 bases of the junction left unmatched. The CDR3 spans 12 residues.

The chain recombines TRBV7-2 with TRBJ2-2; weak D call: TRBD1 (5 bases). CDR3 size: 13 residues. The V end lost 4 bases, the J end lost 5 bases, and 8 bases lay between the germline ends. Germline assignment: CDR1 SGHTA and CDR2 FQGNSA. CDR3 coding DNA: TGTGCCAGCAGCTCCAGGGCGACCGGGGAGCTGTTTTTT. Translation: CASSSRATGELFF.

V gene TRBV2 combines with J gene TRBJ1-1; maybe TRBD1 (5 bases). The CDR3 covers 16 residues. V dropped 6 bases and J dropped 1 base, with 18 bases sitting between them. Germline assignment: CDR1 SNHLY and CDR2 FYNNEI. CDR3 coding DNA: TGTGCCAGCAGGGGGCGGACAAGTGGTCGGAACACTGAAGCTTTCTTT. Translation: CASRGRTSGRNTEAFF.

This clone was observed a handful of times. The chain uses TRBV28 and TRBJ1-6; D not resolved. The CDR3 spans 15 residues. With 8 bases removed from V and 4 bases from J, the gap between germline ends came to 15 bases. The germline gives CDR1 MDHEN, CDR2 SYDVKM. Written as DNA, the CDR3 is TGTGCCAGCTCTAATGGAGGCCGATATAATTCACCCCTCCACTTT. This gives the protein CASSNGGRYNSPLHF.